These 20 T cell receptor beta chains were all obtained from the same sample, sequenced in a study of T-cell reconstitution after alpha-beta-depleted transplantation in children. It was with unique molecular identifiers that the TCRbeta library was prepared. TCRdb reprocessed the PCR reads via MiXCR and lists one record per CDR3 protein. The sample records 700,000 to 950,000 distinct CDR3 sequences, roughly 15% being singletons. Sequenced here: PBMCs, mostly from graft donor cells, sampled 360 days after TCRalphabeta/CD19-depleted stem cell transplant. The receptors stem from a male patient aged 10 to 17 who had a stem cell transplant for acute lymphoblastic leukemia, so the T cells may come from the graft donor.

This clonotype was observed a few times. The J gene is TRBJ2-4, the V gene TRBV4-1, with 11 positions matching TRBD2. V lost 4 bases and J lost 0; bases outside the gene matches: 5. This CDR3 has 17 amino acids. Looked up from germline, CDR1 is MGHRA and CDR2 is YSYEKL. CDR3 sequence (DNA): TGCGCCAGCAGCCCGGGGACTAGCGGTTTAGCCAAAAACATTCAGTACTTC. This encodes CASSPGTSGLAKNIQYF.

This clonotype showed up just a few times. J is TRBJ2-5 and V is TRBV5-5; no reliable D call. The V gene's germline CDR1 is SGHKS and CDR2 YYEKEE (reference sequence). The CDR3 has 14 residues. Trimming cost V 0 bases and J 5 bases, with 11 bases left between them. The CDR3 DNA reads TGTGCCAGCAGCTTGGGCCTAGGGCTGGAGACCCAGTACTTC. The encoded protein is CASSLGLGLETQYF.

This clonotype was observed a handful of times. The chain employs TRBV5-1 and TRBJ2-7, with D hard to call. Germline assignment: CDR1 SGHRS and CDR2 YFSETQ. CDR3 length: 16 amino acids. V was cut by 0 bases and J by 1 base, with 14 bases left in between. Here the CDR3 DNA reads TGCGCCAGCAGCTTGGGGCTGGGCCTGGGATCCTACGAGCAGTACTTC. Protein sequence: CASSLGLGLGSYEQYF. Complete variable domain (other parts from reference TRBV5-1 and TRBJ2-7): KAGVTQTPRYLIKTRGQQVTLSCSPISGHRSVSWYQQTPGQGLQFLFEYFSETQRNKGNFPGRFSGRQFSNSRSEMNVSTLELGDSALYLCASSLGLGLGSYEQYFGPGTRLTVT.

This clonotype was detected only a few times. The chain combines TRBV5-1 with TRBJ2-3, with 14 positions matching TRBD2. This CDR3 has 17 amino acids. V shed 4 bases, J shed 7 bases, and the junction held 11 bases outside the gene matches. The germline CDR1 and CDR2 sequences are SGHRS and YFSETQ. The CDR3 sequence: CASSPGPGLAGEYTQYF. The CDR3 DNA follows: TGCGCCAGCAGCCCCGGTCCGGGACTAGCGGGAGAGTATACGCAGTATTTT.

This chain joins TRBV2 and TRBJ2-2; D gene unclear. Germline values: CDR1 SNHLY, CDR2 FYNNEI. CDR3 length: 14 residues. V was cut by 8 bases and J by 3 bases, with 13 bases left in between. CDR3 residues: CASALVEYTGELFF. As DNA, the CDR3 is TGTGCCAGCGCCCTCGTGGAGTACACCGGGGAGCTGTTTTTT.

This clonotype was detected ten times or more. This chain's CDR3 is CASSPDSSYEQYF. CDR3 DNA: TGTGCCAGCAGCCCGGACAGCTCCTACGAGCAGTACTTC. This chain links TRBV18 with TRBJ2-7, with D tentatively TRBD1 (6 bases). Trimming stripped 8 bases from V and 0 bases from J, with 11 bases between. The V gene's germline CDR1 is KGHSH and CDR2 LQKENI. The CDR3 runs to 13 residues.

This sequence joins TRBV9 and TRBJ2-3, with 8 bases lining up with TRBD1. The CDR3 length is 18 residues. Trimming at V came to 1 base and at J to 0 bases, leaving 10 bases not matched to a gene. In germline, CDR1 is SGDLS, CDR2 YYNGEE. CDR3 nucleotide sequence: TGTGCCAGCAGCGTAACCTTACAACAGGGGGGAAGCACAGATACGCAGTATTTT. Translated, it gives CASSVTLQQGGSTDTQYF.

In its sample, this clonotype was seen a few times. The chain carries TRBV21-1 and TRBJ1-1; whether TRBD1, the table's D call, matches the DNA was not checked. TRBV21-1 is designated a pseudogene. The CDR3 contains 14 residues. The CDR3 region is CASSKKPPRGEAFF. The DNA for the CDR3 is TGTGCCAGCAGCAAAAAGCCCCCTAGGGGTGAAGCTTTCTTT.

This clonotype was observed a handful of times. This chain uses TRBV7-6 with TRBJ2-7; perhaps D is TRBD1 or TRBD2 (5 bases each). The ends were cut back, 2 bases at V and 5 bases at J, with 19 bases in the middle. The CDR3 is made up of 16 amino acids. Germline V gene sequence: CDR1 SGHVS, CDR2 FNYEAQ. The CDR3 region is CASSLYPRDLMDEQYF. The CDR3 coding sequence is TGTGCCAGCAGCTTATACCCCCGGGACCTCATGGACGAGCAGTACTTC.

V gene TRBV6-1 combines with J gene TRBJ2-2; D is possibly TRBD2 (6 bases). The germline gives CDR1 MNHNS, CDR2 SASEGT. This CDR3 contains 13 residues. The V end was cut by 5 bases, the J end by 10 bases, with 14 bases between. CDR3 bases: TGTGCCAGCAGTCAGACATGGGGGGAGGAGCTGTTTTTT. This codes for CASSQTWGEELFF.

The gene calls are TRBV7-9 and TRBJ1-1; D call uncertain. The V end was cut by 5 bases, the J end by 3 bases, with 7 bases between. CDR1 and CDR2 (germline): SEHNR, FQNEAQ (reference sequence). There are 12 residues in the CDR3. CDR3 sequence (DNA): TGTGCCAGCAGCCGTGAATACACTGAAGCTTTCTTT. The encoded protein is CASSREYTEAFF.

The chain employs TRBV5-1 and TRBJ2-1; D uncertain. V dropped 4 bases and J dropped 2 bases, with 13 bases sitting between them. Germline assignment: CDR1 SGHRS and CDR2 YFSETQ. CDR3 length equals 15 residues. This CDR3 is CASSPRPETYNEQFF. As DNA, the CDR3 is TGCGCCAGCAGCCCCCGCCCGGAGACCTACAATGAGCAGTTCTTC.

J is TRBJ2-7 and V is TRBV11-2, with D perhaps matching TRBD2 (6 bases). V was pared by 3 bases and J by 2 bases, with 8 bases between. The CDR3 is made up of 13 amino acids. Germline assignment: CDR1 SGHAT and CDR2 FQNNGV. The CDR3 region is CASSFRETYEQYF. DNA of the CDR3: TGTGCCAGCAGCTTCCGGGAGACCTACGAGCAGTACTTC.

CDR3 in amino acids: CASSPTGLSGNTIYF. The DNA for the CDR3 is TGTGCCAGCAGCCCAACAGGGCTGTCCGGAAACACCATATATTTT. The rearrangement links TRBV6-1 to TRBJ1-3; D may be TRBD1 (6 bases). This CDR3 region has 15 residues. Germline CDR1 is MNHNS and CDR2 is SASEGT. The V gene lost 6 bases and the J gene lost 4 bases, with 16 bases spanning the gap.

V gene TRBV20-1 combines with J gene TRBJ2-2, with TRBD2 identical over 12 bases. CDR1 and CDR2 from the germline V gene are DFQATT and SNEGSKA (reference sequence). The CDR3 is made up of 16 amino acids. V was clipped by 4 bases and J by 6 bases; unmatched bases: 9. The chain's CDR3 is CSAKSLTSGRPGELFF. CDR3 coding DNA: TGCAGTGCTAAGTCCCTAACTAGCGGGAGGCCCGGGGAGCTGTTTTTT.

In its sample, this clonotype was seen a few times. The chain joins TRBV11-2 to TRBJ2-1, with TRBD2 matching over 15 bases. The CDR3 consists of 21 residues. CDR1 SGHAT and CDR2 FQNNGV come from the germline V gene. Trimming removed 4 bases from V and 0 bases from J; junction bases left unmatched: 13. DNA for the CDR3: TGTGCCAGCAGCTCGCCCAGGCCGGGACTAGCGGGAGGAGGCTCCTACAATGAGCAGTTCTTC. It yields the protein CASSSPRPGLAGGGSYNEQFF.

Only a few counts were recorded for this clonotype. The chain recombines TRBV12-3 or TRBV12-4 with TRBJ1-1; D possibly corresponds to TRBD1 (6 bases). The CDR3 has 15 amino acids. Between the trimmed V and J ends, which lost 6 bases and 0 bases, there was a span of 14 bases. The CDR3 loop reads CASSSRGAMNTEAFF. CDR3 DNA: TGTGCCAGCAGCAGCAGGGGAGCCATGAACACTGAAGCTTTCTTT.

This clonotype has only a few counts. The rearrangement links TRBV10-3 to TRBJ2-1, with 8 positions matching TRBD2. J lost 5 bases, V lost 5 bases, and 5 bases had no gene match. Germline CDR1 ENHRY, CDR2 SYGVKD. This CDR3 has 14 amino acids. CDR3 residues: CAISPSGLNNEQFF. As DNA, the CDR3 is TGTGCCATCAGTCCTAGCGGGCTTAACAATGAGCAGTTCTTC.

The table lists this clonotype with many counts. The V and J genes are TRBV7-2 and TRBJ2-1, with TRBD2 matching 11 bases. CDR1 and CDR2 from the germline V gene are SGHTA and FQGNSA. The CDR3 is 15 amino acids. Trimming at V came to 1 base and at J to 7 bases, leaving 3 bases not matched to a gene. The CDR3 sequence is CASSLEGLAVNEQFF. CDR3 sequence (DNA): TGTGCCAGCAGCTTAGAGGGACTAGCGGTGAATGAGCAGTTCTTC.

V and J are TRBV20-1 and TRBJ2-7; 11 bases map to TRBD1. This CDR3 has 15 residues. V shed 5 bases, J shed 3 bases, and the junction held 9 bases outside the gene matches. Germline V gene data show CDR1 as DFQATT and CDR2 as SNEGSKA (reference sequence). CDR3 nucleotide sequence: TGCAGTGCTGTTGTCCGGGACAGGGGGTTCTACGAGCAGTACTTC. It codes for CSAVVRDRGFYEQYF.